Sequencing of this T cell receptor (beta chain) was carried out in a study of patients and donors after allogeneic stem cell transplantation. Germline V gives CDR1 DFQATT, CDR2 SNEGSKA (reference sequence). The CDR3 contains 14 residues. V lost 0 bases and J 5 bases, leaving 13 bases between the germline ends. MiXCR, run by TCRdb on the RT-PCR reads, gives a single entry per CDR3 protein. The sample has some 960,000 distinct CDR3 sequences; about a sixth are singletons. This receptor was taken from a human donor who was either an allogeneic HSCT recipient or a stem cell or donor lymphocyte infusion donor (not recorded which). It is not recorded whose cells these are; they may come from a transplant donor. The specimen sequenced was blood, either unsorted or a sorted T cell fraction (not recorded which). The chain recombines TRBV20-1 with TRBJ1-1; maybe TRBD1 (6 bases). The CDR3 loop reads CSAREQPGVTEAFF. CDR3 nucleotides: TGCAGTGCTAGAGAGCAGCCAGGGGTTACTGAAGCTTTCTTT.